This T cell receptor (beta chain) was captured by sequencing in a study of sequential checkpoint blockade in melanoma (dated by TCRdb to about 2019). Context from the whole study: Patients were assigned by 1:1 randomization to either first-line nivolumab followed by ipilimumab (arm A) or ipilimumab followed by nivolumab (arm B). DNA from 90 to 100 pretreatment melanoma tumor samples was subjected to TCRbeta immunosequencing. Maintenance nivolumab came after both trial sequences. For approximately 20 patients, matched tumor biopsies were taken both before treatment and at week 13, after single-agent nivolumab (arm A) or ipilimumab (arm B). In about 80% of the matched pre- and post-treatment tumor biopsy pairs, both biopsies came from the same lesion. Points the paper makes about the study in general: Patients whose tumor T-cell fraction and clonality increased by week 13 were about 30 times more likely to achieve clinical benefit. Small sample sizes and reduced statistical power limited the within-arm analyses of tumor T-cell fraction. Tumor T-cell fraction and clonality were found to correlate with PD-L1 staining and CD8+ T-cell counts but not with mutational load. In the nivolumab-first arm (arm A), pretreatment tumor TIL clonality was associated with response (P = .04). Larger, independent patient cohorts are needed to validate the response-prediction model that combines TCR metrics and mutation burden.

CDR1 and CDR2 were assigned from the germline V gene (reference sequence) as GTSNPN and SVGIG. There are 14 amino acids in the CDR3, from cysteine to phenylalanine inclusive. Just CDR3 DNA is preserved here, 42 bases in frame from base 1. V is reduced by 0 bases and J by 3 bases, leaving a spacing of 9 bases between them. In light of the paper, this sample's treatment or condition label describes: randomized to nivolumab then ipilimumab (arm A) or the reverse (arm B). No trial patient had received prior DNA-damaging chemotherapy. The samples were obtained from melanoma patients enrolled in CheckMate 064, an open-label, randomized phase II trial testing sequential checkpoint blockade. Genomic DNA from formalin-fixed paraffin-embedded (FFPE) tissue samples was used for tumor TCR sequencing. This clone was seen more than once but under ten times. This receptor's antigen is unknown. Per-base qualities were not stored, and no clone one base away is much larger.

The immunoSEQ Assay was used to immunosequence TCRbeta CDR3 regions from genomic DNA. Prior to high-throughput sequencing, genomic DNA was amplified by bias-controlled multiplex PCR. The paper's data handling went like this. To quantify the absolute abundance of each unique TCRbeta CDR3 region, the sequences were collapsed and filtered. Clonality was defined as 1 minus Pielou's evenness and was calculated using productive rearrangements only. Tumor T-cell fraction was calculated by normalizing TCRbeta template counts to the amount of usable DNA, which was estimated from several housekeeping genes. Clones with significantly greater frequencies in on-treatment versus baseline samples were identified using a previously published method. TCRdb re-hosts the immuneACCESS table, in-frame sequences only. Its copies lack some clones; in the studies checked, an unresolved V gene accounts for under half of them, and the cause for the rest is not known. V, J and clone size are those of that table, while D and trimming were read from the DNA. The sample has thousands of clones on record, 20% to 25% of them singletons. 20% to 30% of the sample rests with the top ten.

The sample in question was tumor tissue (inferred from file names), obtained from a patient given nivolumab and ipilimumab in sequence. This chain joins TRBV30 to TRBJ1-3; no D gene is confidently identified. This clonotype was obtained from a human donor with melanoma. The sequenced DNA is TGTGCCTGGAGTGTATCCGGGGTTGGAAACACCATATATTTT. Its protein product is CAWSVSGVGNTIYF.